The text below deals with one TCR beta chain. The antigen remains undetermined. This sample stems from a study of shared clonotypes between healthy human individuals. Notes on the study in general: Sharing across a handful of donors was seen in roughly 5% of naive CD4 clonotypes.

The donor population consisted of healthy HIV-negative adults with no recent acute infections or vaccinations. Splitting of CD4+ cells produced CD45RA+ naive and CD45RA-negative memory subsets. The repertoire was sequenced with immunoSEQ multiplex PCR; TCRdb's copy has only in-frame clones and lacks some. Of 150,000 to 200,000 clones listed, roughly 70% were seen once; the top ten hold about 9.4%. This CDR3 has 15 residues. Germline values: CDR1 SGHRS, CDR2 YFSETQ. With 4 bases clipped from V and 9 bases from J, the junction kept 6 bases outside the gene matches. The specimen sequenced was memory CD4+ T cells sorted from blood. Indicated subset: CD45RA-negative fraction. The origin of this receptor is a man younger than 40 in good health. This chain uses TRBV5-1 with TRBJ2-1, with 14 nucleotides matching TRBD2. The chain's CDR3 is CASSAGLAGVSEQFF. Written as DNA, the CDR3 is TGCGCCAGCAGCGCGGGACTAGCGGGAGTCAGTGAGCAGTTCTTC.